The 13 T cell receptor beta chains given below trace back to one sample, sequenced in a study of cytomegalovirus exposure and HLA in healthy donors. PCR employed 60 Vbeta and 13 Jbeta primers. Sequencing used immunoSEQ multiplex PCR; TCRdb keeps in-frame clones, though not all of them. The sample lists around 93,000 clones, roughly 82% seen once, with 3% to 3.5% in the top ten. The sample was PBMCs. These receptors all stem from a young man in good health and CMV-seropositive.

This clone was observed once. The gene calls are TRBV27 and TRBJ2-1; D is possibly TRBD1 (6 bases). The CDR3 length is 16 residues. Trimming shortened V by 3 bases and J by 7 bases, and 19 bases separated the two germline ends. Germline-derived CDR1 and CDR2 are MNHEY and SMNVEV (reference sequence). CDR3 DNA sequence: TGTGCCAGCAGTTTGGTCGGACGGTCAAGGGGGAATGAGCAGTTCTTC. It translates to CASSLVGRSRGNEQFF.

The sample holds one count of this clone. V gene TRBV11-2 combines with J gene TRBJ2-2; 7 nucleotides line up with TRBD1. Trimming took 5 bases from V and 2 from J; bases not matched to a gene: 5. Germline V CDR1 and CDR2: SGHAT, FQNNGV. This CDR3 has 15 residues. DNA of the CDR3: TGTGCCAGCAGCGCTCGACAGGGCAACACCGGGGAGCTGTTTTTT. It specifies CASSARQGNTGELFF.

The rearrangement uses TRBV27 and TRBJ1-2; D unresolved. V lost 8 bases and J 8 bases, leaving 15 bases between the germline ends. This CDR3 contains 12 residues. Per germline, CDR1 MNHEY and CDR2 SMNVEV (reference sequence). For the CDR3, the DNA is TGTGCCAGCTCAGACACACAGTGGGGCTACACCTTC. As protein: CASSDTQWGYTF.

The chain employs TRBV15 and TRBJ2-7; 8 positions agree with TRBD1. V lost 3 bases and J lost 3; bases outside the gene matches: 4. Germline loops: CDR1 LNHNV, CDR2 YYDKDF (reference sequence). The CDR3 contains 14 residues. The CDR3 region has the DNA TGTGCCACCAGCAGGGGGACAGGAAACTACGAGCAGTACTTC. Translating it yields CATSRGTGNYEQYF.

V usage is TRBV5-4 and J usage is TRBJ1-1; 10 nucleotides match TRBD1. V shed 4 bases, J shed 4 bases, and the junction held 10 bases outside the gene matches. This CDR3 spans 16 amino acids. Germline-derived CDR1 and CDR2 are SGHNT and YYREEE (reference sequence). DNA of the CDR3: TGTGCCAGCAGCCCCGAGGGGACAGGGGTGAGCACTGAAGCTTTCTTT. This gives the protein CASSPEGTGVSTEAFF.

The genes are TRBV7-9 and TRBJ2-1; 11 nucleotides line up with TRBD2. CDR1 and CDR2 from the germline V gene are SEHNR and FQNEAQ (reference sequence). V dropped 1 base and J dropped 6; count of bases not matched to a gene: 8. This CDR3 has 17 residues. The CDR3 spells CASSLGALAGDPNEQFF. CDR3 sequence (DNA): TGTGCCAGCAGCTTAGGGGCACTAGCGGGAGACCCCAATGAGCAGTTCTTC.

The rearrangement links TRBV25-1 to TRBJ2-5; the match to TRBD2 covers 8 bases. The germline V gene has CDR1 MGHDK and CDR2 SYGVNS. The CDR3 runs to 15 residues. V shed 4 bases, J shed 5 bases, and the junction held 9 bases outside the gene matches. The CDR3 region is CASSAPRGGPETQYF. CDR3 nucleotides: TGTGCCAGCAGTGCCCCCCGCGGGGGGCCGGAGACCCAGTACTTC.

V gene TRBV6-1 combines with J gene TRBJ2-7; D call uncertain. V was shortened by 2 bases and J by 2 bases, with 10 bases between the two germline ends. The CDR3 spans 14 residues. Germline CDR1 reads MNHNS; CDR2 reads SASEGT. In DNA, the CDR3 is TGTGCCAGCAGTGAACTGATTGGAGCCTACGAGCAGTACTTC. It is translated as CASSELIGAYEQYF.

The J gene is TRBJ2-7, the V gene TRBV11-1; D gene ambiguous. The CDR3 contains 12 residues. Trimming pared 1 base from V and 3 bases from J, leaving 4 bases between. Germline assignment: CDR1 SGHAT and CDR2 FQDESV (reference sequence). CDR3 sequence reads: CASSLGDYEQYF. In DNA form, the CDR3 reads TGTGCCAGCAGCTTAGGAGACTACGAGCAGTACTTC.

This rearrangement joins TRBV14 to TRBJ1-2; 10 bases map to TRBD1. V shed 3 bases, J shed 7 bases, and the junction held 8 bases outside the gene matches. The CDR3 contains 15 residues. CDR1 and CDR2 from the germline V gene are SGHDN and FVKESK. The DNA for the CDR3 is TGTGCCAGCAGCCAGGTTCGACAGGGGGCAGGTGGCTACACCTTC. This translates into CASSQVRQGAGGYTF.

The V and J genes are TRBV7-6 and TRBJ2-5, with D unclear. The end of the DNA fits TRBJ2-7 better, so the J call may be wrong. CDR3 length equals 13 residues. The germline gives CDR1 SGHVS, CDR2 FNYEAQ. Written as DNA, the CDR3 is TGTGCCAGCTCGGTGGCAGGATCCTACGAGCAGTACTTC. It is translated as CASSVAGSYEQYF.

This clone turned up a few times. V and J are TRBV6-5 and TRBJ1-1, with 12 bases identical to TRBD1. Germline values: CDR1 MNHEY, CDR2 SVGAGI. Trimming removed 3 bases from V and 0 bases from J; junction bases left unmatched: 2. The length of the CDR3 is 16 residues. CDR3 sequence reads: CASSYGTGGLNTEAFF. In DNA form, the CDR3 reads TGTGCCAGCAGTTATGGGACAGGGGGCTTGAACACTGAAGCTTTCTTT.

The V call is TRBV18, the J call TRBJ2-5, with 14 bases lining up with TRBD2. In germline, CDR1 is KGHSH, CDR2 LQKENI. This CDR3 has 16 residues. V lost 3 bases and J lost 5; bases outside the gene matches: 5. The CDR3 sequence: CASSPKGLAGVETQYF. The CDR3 DNA is TGTGCCAGCTCACCTAAGGGACTAGCGGGAGTCGAGACCCAGTACTTC.